Each of the 4 T cell receptor beta chains below was sequenced from the same sample in a study of blood T cell repertoires in COVID-19. The repertoire was sequenced with immunoSEQ multiplex PCR; TCRdb's copy has only in-frame clones and lacks some. The profile shows under 200,000 clones, just over 85% of them singletons. The specimen sequenced was peripheral blood. These receptors were taken from a man between 60 and 70 years old with acute or convalescent COVID-19.

The V and J genes are TRBV18 and TRBJ2-2; TRBD2 might be the D (6 bases). This CDR3 spans 17 amino acids. Germline V gene data show CDR1 as KGHSH and CDR2 as LQKENI. V lost 4 bases and J lost 4, with 19 bases in between. The CDR3 nucleotides read TGTGCCAGCTCACTTTATGCGGTCCGGGGAGGCACCGGGGAGCTGTTTTTT. This encodes CASSLYAVRGGTGELFF.

The chain recombines TRBV3-1 (or the pseudogene TRBV3-2) with TRBJ2-1; D call uncertain. The CDR3 spans 11 residues. V was cut by 6 bases and J by 3 bases, with 3 bases left in between. From germline, CDR1 is LGHDT and CDR2 YNNKEL (reference sequence). For the CDR3, the DNA is TGTGCCAGCAGTTACTACAATGAGCAGTTCTTC. It yields the protein CASSYYNEQFF.

In nucleotides, the CDR3 is TGTGCCAGCAGTGATACCCGGGTCTCGCAGTTCTTC. It translates to CASSDTRVSQFF. The rearrangement links TRBV6-1 to TRBJ2-1; D not certain. Per germline, CDR1 MNHNS and CDR2 SASEGT. Trimming removed 3 bases at V and 12 bases at J, with 12 bases between. The CDR3 is made up of 12 amino acids.

The chain combines TRBV2 with TRBJ2-5; a weak D match, TRBD1 (6 bases). V was clipped by 6 bases and J by 4 bases, with 21 bases between them. The CDR3 runs 16 residues. The V gene's germline CDR1 is SNHLY and CDR2 FYNNEI. Written as DNA, the CDR3 is TGTGCCAGCAGCAATCAGCAGGGGACCTCTGGAGAGACCCAGTACTTC. Translated: CASSNQQGTSGETQYF.